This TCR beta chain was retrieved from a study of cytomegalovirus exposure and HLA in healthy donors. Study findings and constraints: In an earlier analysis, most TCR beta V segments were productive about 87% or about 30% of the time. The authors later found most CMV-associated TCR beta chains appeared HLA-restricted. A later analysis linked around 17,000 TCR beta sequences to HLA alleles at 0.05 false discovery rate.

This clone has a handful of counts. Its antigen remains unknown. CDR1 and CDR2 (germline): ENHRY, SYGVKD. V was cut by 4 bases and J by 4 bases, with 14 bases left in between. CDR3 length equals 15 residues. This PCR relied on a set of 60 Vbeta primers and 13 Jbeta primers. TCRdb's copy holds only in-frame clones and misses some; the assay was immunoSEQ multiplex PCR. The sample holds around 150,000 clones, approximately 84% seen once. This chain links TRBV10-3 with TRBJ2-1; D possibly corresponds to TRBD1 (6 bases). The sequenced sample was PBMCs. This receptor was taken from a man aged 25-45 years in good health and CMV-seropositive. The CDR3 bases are TGTGCCATCAGTGCCCCTTCCGGACAGTACAATGAGCAGTTCTTC. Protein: CAISAPSGQYNEQFF.